What follows is one TCR beta chain and its context. Antigen: not known. Germline values: CDR1 MNHEY, CDR2 SVGAGI. This CDR3 spans 11 amino acids. The V gene lost 6 bases and the J gene lost 5 bases, with 8 bases spanning the gap. The data are from a study of shared clonotypes between healthy human individuals. General study results and limits: How much donors shared clonotypes was expected to be affected by sequencing depth.

Measured with immunoSEQ multiplex PCR; TCRdb has only the in-frame clones, and not every one. Of approximately 620,000 clones in the sample, 97% were seen once. This TCR was sampled from a young woman in good health. The chain joins TRBV6-5 to TRBJ2-7; unclear D gene. Sequencing was performed on naive CD4+ T cells sorted from blood. Specified subset: CD45RA+ positively selected. CDR3 in amino acids: CASRLRDEQYF. CDR3 nucleotide sequence: TGTGCCAGCAGGCTAAGGGACGAGCAGTACTTC.